The rows below give T cell receptor beta chains drawn from one sample of a study of shared clonotypes between healthy human individuals. Assay used: immunoSEQ multiplex PCR; TCRdb lists only in-frame clones, some missing. The sample includes some 1.1 million clones, approximately 80% of them seen just once. Sequencing used memory CD4+ T cells from PBMCs. Receptors were obtained from a man between 18 and 35 years old in good health. Some clones in this sample may be carry-over from other donors' samples. Each CDR3 is given with its conserved first and last residue. The order of the fields is CDR3 DNA, CDR3 protein, V gene, D gene, clone size, J gene. The D gene is left open where the match is weak. Where a row states a size, it is once, few, many or the class of an expanded clone; other rows omit it.

DNA: TGCGCCAGCAGCTTGGCCGTGGCAGGCATCGACATTCAGTACTTC; CDR3: CASSLAVAGIDIQYF; V: TRBV5-1; D: NA; size: NA; J: TRBJ2-4
DNA: TGTGCCAGCTCGCGACCTGGTAGCTCCAATGAGCAGTTCTTC; CDR3: CASSRPGSSNEQFF; V: TRBV18; D: NA; size: NA; J: TRBJ2-1
DNA: TGTGCCTGGAGCTCGGGAGGCCGGGGCGATACGCAGTATTTT; CDR3: CAWSSGGRGDTQYF; V: TRBV30; D: TRBD2; size: NA; J: TRBJ2-3
DNA: TGTGCCAGCAGTCAACCTTCCGGGACAGAAAAAGCTAACTATGGCTACACCTTC; CDR3: CASSQPSGTEKANYGYTF; V: TRBV2; D: TRBD1; size: NA; J: TRBJ1-2
DNA: TGCAGCGTTGAGGGGAGGGGAATTAACTATGGCTACACCTTC; CDR3: CSVEGRGINYGYTF; V: TRBV29-1; D: NA; size: NA; J: TRBJ1-2
DNA: TGTGCCAGCAGTCGAAGGGGGTCCAACTATGGCTACACCTTC; CDR3: CASSRRGSNYGYTF; V: TRBV28; D: NA; size: NA; J: TRBJ1-2
DNA: TGTGCCACCAACCGGGACAGGGGGTATGGCTACACCTTC; CDR3: CATNRDRGYGYTF; V: TRBV19; D: TRBD1; size: few; J: TRBJ1-2
DNA: TGCGCCAGCAGCCAAGTAACCGGGGCGCGCACCTTC; CDR3: CASSQVTGARTF; V: TRBV4-1; D: NA; size: NA; J: TRBJ1-2
DNA: TGCGCCAGCAGCTTGAGTACAGATACGCAGTATTTT; CDR3: CASSLSTDTQYF; V: TRBV5-1; D: NA; size: NA; J: TRBJ2-3
DNA: TGTGCCAGTAGTACTAGTAGACGGGACAGGGCTGACGAGCAGTACTTC; CDR3: CASSTSRRDRADEQYF; V: TRBV19; D: TRBD1; size: NA; J: TRBJ2-7
DNA: TGTGCCTGGAGTGTAATGAGGGGCAACACCATATATTTT; CDR3: CAWSVMRGNTIYF; V: TRBV30; D: NA; size: NA; J: TRBJ1-3
DNA: TGTGCCACCTTTCCGTTGGAAAGCGGGAGGATAAACGAGCAGTACTTC; CDR3: CATFPLESGRINEQYF; V: TRBV27; D: TRBD2; size: NA; J: TRBJ2-7
DNA: TGTGCCAGCAGCTTGGGGGCCGGCGAGCAGTACTTC; CDR3: CASSLGAGEQYF; V: TRBV5-4; D: NA; size: NA; J: TRBJ2-7
DNA: TGTGCCAGCAGCCTCGAGAGGGGCTATTACAATGAGCAGTTCTTC; CDR3: CASSLERGYYNEQFF; V: TRBV5-6; D: NA; size: NA; J: TRBJ2-1
DNA: TGTGCCAGCAGGGGAGGGGATAGATTATTCTATGGCTACACCTTC; CDR3: CASRGGDRLFYGYTF; V: TRBV2; D: NA; size: NA; J: TRBJ1-2
DNA: TGTGCCAGCACTCGGTTGGGTACAGGAATCTCCACTGAAGCTTTCTTT; CDR3: CASTRLGTGISTEAFF; V: TRBV7-8; D: NA; size: few; J: TRBJ1-1
DNA: TGTGCCAGCCAGACTCAGGGGGCGGGCACTGAAGCTTTCTTT; CDR3: CASQTQGAGTEAFF; V: TRBV2; D: TRBD1; size: NA; J: TRBJ1-1
DNA: TGTGCCAGCTCGGCAAGCGGGACAAGCTCCTACGAGCAGTACTTC; CDR3: CASSASGTSSYEQYF; V: TRBV18; D: NA; size: NA; J: TRBJ2-7
DNA: TGTGCCAGCAGGGGGGCAGGGGCCTCCTCTGGGGCCAACGTCCTGACTTTC; CDR3: CASRGAGASSGANVLTF; V: TRBV28; D: NA; size: few; J: TRBJ2-6
DNA: TGTGCCAGTAGTATGGGTACGGGTCAGCCCCAGCATTTT; CDR3: CASSMGTGQPQHF; V: TRBV19; D: NA; size: NA; J: TRBJ1-5
DNA: TGTGCCAGTAGTCATTTGGCCGGGAGCTACACCTTC; CDR3: CASSHLAGSYTF; V: TRBV19; D: NA; size: NA; J: TRBJ1-2
DNA: TGTGCCTGGAGTGTAGACTCTAACTATGGCTACACCTTC; CDR3: CAWSVDSNYGYTF; V: TRBV30; D: NA; size: NA; J: TRBJ1-2
DNA: TGTGCCAGCAGCCGTAACAGAGACAATGAGCAGTTCTTC; CDR3: CASSRNRDNEQFF; V: TRBV7-7; D: NA; size: NA; J: TRBJ2-1
DNA: TGTGCCAGCAGTATCCTAGCGCCCTACAATGAGCAGTTCTTC; CDR3: CASSILAPYNEQFF; V: TRBV7-8; D: NA; size: few; J: TRBJ2-1
DNA: TGTGCCAGCTGTCTGAGAGGCAGGACCTACGAGCAGTACTTC; CDR3: CASCLRGRTYEQYF; V: TRBV28; D: NA; size: NA; J: TRBJ2-7
DNA: TGTGCCAGCAGCTTTGGCAGCCCAGGTCAGCCCCAGCATTTT; CDR3: CASSFGSPGQPQHF; V: TRBV11-2; D: NA; size: NA; J: TRBJ1-5
DNA: TGTGCCAGCAGCTTCCCTCCTACCGGGACAGGGGGAGGAAGCACTGAAGCTTTCTTT; CDR3: CASSFPPTGTGGGSTEAFF; V: TRBV5-4; D: TRBD1; size: NA; J: TRBJ1-1
DNA: TGTGCCAGCAGCGTCCTCGCGGCGGGGACTGAAGCTTTCTTT; CDR3: CASSVLAAGTEAFF; V: TRBV9; D: NA; size: NA; J: TRBJ1-1
DNA: TGTGCCAGCAGTACTAACAGGGCAGGGTCGAATCAGCCCCAGCATTTT; CDR3: CASSTNRAGSNQPQHF; V: TRBV28; D: NA; size: NA; J: TRBJ1-5
DNA: TGTGCCAGCAGTCCTAGGACAGCCAGGATGAGCGATGGCTACACCTTC; CDR3: CASSPRTARMSDGYTF; V: TRBV28; D: NA; size: NA; J: TRBJ1-2
DNA: TGTGCCAGCAGCTTAAAGTACTTCGGCACAGATACGCAGTATTTT; CDR3: CASSLKYFGTDTQYF; V: TRBV7-8; D: NA; size: NA; J: TRBJ2-3
DNA: TGTGCCAGCGAAGACTCCAGCAGGGGTCAAGAGACCCAGTACTTC; CDR3: CASEDSSRGQETQYF; V: TRBV2; D: NA; size: NA; J: TRBJ2-5
DNA: TGTGCCAGCAGTTACTCGACAGGGCGGAACACTGAAGCTTTCTTT; CDR3: CASSYSTGRNTEAFF; V: TRBV6-6; D: TRBD1; size: few; J: TRBJ1-1
DNA: TGTGCCAGCAGCCAATCTTCCACTAACCAAGAGACCAAGTACTTC; CDR3: CASSQSSTNQETKYF; V: TRBV14; D: NA; size: NA; J: TRBJ2-5
DNA: TGTGCCAGCAGCTTAGGGCGGACAGGGGGCGCGGAAAAACTGTTTTTT; CDR3: CASSLGRTGGAEKLFF; V: TRBV7-9; D: TRBD1; size: NA; J: TRBJ1-4
DNA: TGTGCCAGCTCTACCATCCTAGCGGGAGGGTTTGAGCAGTTCTTC; CDR3: CASSTILAGGFEQFF; V: TRBV18; D: TRBD2; size: NA; J: TRBJ2-1
DNA: TGTGCCAGCAGCTCCCAAAGGACAGGAATACAGTTCTTC; CDR3: CASSSQRTGIQFF; V: TRBV11-2; D: TRBD1; size: NA; J: TRBJ2-1
DNA: TGCGCCAGCAGCCCGGACCCCCAAGAGACCCAGTACTTC; CDR3: CASSPDPQETQYF; V: TRBV5-1; D: NA; size: few; J: TRBJ2-5
DNA: TGTGCCAGCAGCCCCAGGGAAGGCTATGGCTACACCTTC; CDR3: CASSPREGYGYTF; V: TRBV7-8; D: NA; size: NA; J: TRBJ1-2
DNA: TGCGCCAGCAGCGGACAGGGGGGTGCCTATGGCTACACCTTC; CDR3: CASSGQGGAYGYTF; V: TRBV5-1; D: TRBD1; size: NA; J: TRBJ1-2
DNA: TGTGCCAGTAGCCAAGGACAGGGGCGGTTTCAGCCCCAGCATTTT; CDR3: CASSQGQGRFQPQHF; V: TRBV19; D: TRBD1; size: NA; J: TRBJ1-5
DNA: TGCGCCAGCAGCCAACTAGGACTAAGCACAGATACGCAGTATTTT; CDR3: CASSQLGLSTDTQYF; V: TRBV4-1; D: NA; size: NA; J: TRBJ2-3
DNA: TGTGCCAGCAGCTCCACAGGGGCCGGGAACACTGAAGCTTTCTTT; CDR3: CASSSTGAGNTEAFF; V: TRBV7-9; D: TRBD1; size: NA; J: TRBJ1-1
DNA: TGTGCCTGGGGCATATGGGGGGCCAACGTCCTGACTTTC; CDR3: CAWGIWGANVLTF; V: TRBV30; D: NA; size: NA; J: TRBJ2-6
DNA: TGTGCCAGTAGCTTAATAGCGGGAGCATCAGATACGCAGTATTTT; CDR3: CASSLIAGASDTQYF; V: TRBV19; D: TRBD2; size: NA; J: TRBJ2-3
DNA: TGTGCCAGCAGCTTAGGACATAGCGGGCCAGATACGCAGTATTTT; CDR3: CASSLGHSGPDTQYF; V: TRBV7-8; D: TRBD2; size: NA; J: TRBJ2-3
DNA: TGTGCCAGCAGCCTAGGGGGAGCGAAGACCCAGTACTTC; CDR3: CASSLGGAKTQYF; V: TRBV28; D: NA; size: NA; J: TRBJ2-5
DNA: TGTGCCAGCAGTGAAGCTTCTAACTATGGCTACACCTTC; CDR3: CASSEASNYGYTF; V: TRBV2; D: NA; size: NA; J: TRBJ1-2
DNA: TGTGCCAGCAGGGGGGACAGTCGTAACTATGGCTACACCTTC; CDR3: CASRGDSRNYGYTF; V: TRBV6-6; D: TRBD1; size: NA; J: TRBJ1-2
DNA: TGTGCCAGCAGCCCGTCCCGGGACAGGATTGAAGCTTTCTTT; CDR3: CASSPSRDRIEAFF; V: TRBV7-9; D: TRBD1; size: few; J: TRBJ1-1
DNA: TGTGCCAGCGACTCCCTTCCTAACACTGAAGCTTTCTTT; CDR3: CASDSLPNTEAFF; V: TRBV2; D: NA; size: NA; J: TRBJ1-1
DNA: TGTGCAAGTGTCGCAGGGGGTAAAGCAGGGGAGCTGTTTTTT; CDR3: CASVAGGKAGELFF; V: TRBV28; D: TRBD1; size: NA; J: TRBJ2-2
DNA: TGTGCCAGCAGCCCTAGAGCTCTAGCGGGAGGCTATGGGGCCAACGTCCTGACTTTC; CDR3: CASSPRALAGGYGANVLTF; V: TRBV11-2; D: TRBD2; size: NA; J: TRBJ2-6
DNA: TGTGCCACCAGCATCGGAGGTCGCGGCTACACCTTC; CDR3: CATSIGGRGYTF; V: TRBV15; D: NA; size: NA; J: TRBJ1-2
DNA: TGTGCCAGCAGCCAAGGATGGACAGGGGGCTTCCAGCAGTACTTC; CDR3: CASSQGWTGGFQQYF; V: TRBV14; D: TRBD1; size: NA; J: TRBJ2-7
DNA: TGTGCCAGCACCCGGACAGAAAGGTTCTACGAGCAGTACTTC; CDR3: CASTRTERFYEQYF; V: TRBV7-9; D: NA; size: NA; J: TRBJ2-7
DNA: TGTGCCAGCAGCTTAGGGGAGCCGGGCCCCTATACGCAGTATTTT; CDR3: CASSLGEPGPYTQYF; V: TRBV7-9; D: NA; size: NA; J: TRBJ2-3